A single sample is the source of the 12 T cell receptor beta chains below, sequenced in a study of T-cell memory formation after mild COVID-19. Via MiXCR, TCRdb re-called the 5' RACE reads, giving one row per CDR3 protein. The profile covers around 370,000 distinct CDR3 sequences, with under 25% appearing a single time and under 15% taken by the ten largest. Sequencing input: PBMCs or a T cell subset sorted from them (not recorded which). These receptors all come from an adult woman who had mild COVID-19 (a few samples of this study predate the infection). Cell type and time point are not known.

In its sample, this clonotype was seen many times. This chain uses TRBV5-1 with TRBJ2-7; 8 nucleotides line up with TRBD1. There are 14 residues in the CDR3. The trim removed 5 bases at V and 6 bases at J, leaving 10 bases unmatched. Germline loops: CDR1 SGHRS, CDR2 YFSETQ. CDR3 DNA sequence: TGCGCCAGCAGTCAGGGGACAGGCCCTCGCGAGCAGTACTTC. The encoded protein is CASSQGTGPREQYF.

This clonotype was counted a few times. The V gene is TRBV5-1, the J gene TRBJ2-3; D may be TRBD1 (7 bases). CDR3 length: 15 residues. Deletions cut 4 bases from V and 3 bases from J, with 15 bases between. CDR1 and CDR2 (germline): SGHRS, YFSETQ. CDR3: CASSGGTDPTDTQYF. In DNA form, the CDR3 reads TGCGCCAGCAGCGGGGGGACAGACCCGACAGATACGCAGTATTTT.

The chain is built from TRBV6-5 and TRBJ1-5, with a tentative D call TRBD1 (5 bases). The CDR3 totals 14 residues. Germline-derived CDR1 and CDR2 are MNHEY and SVGAGI. Trimming took 6 bases from V and 3 from J, leaving 12 bases between them. CDR3 DNA: TGTGCCAGCAGGGCAGACAGAAACAATCAGCCCCAGCATTTT. It yields the protein CASRADRNNQPQHF.

The gene calls are TRBV19 and TRBJ2-3; 14 bases align to TRBD2. The CDR3 is 18 amino acids. The junction had 5 bases not matched to a gene; V was cut back by 3 bases and J by 0 bases. Germline V gives CDR1 LNHDA, CDR2 SQIVND (reference sequence). The CDR3 DNA is TGTGCCAGTAGTATTGGGACTAGCGGGAGTCGAAGCACAGATACGCAGTATTTT. Protein: CASSIGTSGSRSTDTQYF.

The chain combines TRBV29-1 with TRBJ2-7; D is unresolved. This CDR3 spans 14 amino acids. Trimming removed 6 bases at V and 0 bases at J, with 15 bases between. The germline V gene encodes CDR1 SQVTM and CDR2 ANQGSEA. CDR3 DNA sequence: TGCAGCGTCCGACGGCAGCTGAGCTCCTACGAGCAGTACTTC. Translation gives CSVRRQLSSYEQYF.

This clonotype came up a few times. The CDR3 region is CSVVAGPPDTQYF. For the CDR3, the DNA is TGCAGCGTTGTAGCGGGACCGCCCGATACGCAGTATTTT. The chain employs TRBV29-1 and TRBJ2-3; 8 bases fit TRBD2. Trimming removed 4 bases from V and 6 bases from J; junction bases left unmatched: 6. Germline V CDR1 and CDR2: SQVTM, ANQGSEA. The CDR3 has 13 amino acids.

This clonotype was counted only a few times. The CDR3 bases are TGCGCCAGCAGCTTATCCCGACTAGCGGGCAAAGGTTTGGAACAGTTCTTC. This codes for CASSLSRLAGKGLEQFF. The chain couples TRBV5-1 to TRBJ2-1; 10 nucleotides align to TRBD2. CDR1 is SGHRS, CDR2 YFSETQ, per germline. J lost 13 bases, V lost 2 bases, and 18 bases had no gene match. The CDR3 is 17 residues long.

This clonotype came up a few times. J is TRBJ2-5 and V is TRBV24-1, with unresolved D. The V and J ends lost 4 bases and 0 bases respectively, with 11 bases between them. The germline gives CDR1 KGHDR, CDR2 SFDVKD. The CDR3 length is 15 residues. The DNA for the CDR3 is TGTGCCACCAGTGACCCCACAGAGTACCAAGAGACCCAGTACTTC. Encoded protein: CATSDPTEYQETQYF.

This chain links TRBV24-1 with TRBJ1-6; D unresolved. Trimming took 11 bases from V and 7 from J, leaving 5 bases between them. Per the germline V gene, CDR1 is KGHDR and CDR2 is SFDVKD. CDR3 length: 10 amino acids. The CDR3 protein is CARHNSPLHF. CDR3 bases: TGTGCCAGACACAATTCACCCCTCCACTTT.

This chain links TRBV20-1 with TRBJ2-7, with D possibly TRBD1 on 5 matching bases. CDR1 and CDR2 (germline): DFQATT, SNEGSKA (reference sequence). CDR3 length: 15 amino acids. Trimming shortened V by 0 bases and J by 2 bases, and 14 bases separated the two germline ends. The CDR3 region is CSARDPRQTTYEQYF. For the CDR3, the DNA is TGCAGTGCTAGAGATCCCCGACAGACCACCTACGAGCAGTACTTC.

V is TRBV5-1 and J is TRBJ2-5; TRBD1 might be the D (6 bases). The CDR3 has 15 amino acids. Trimming removed 4 bases at V and 2 bases at J, with 15 bases between. Germline loops: CDR1 SGHRS, CDR2 YFSETQ. The CDR3 reads CASSPQYREQETQYF. CDR3 nucleotide sequence: TGCGCCAGCAGCCCCCAATACAGGGAACAAGAGACCCAGTACTTC.

This clonotype was detected a few times. The chain combines TRBV3-1 with TRBJ2-1, with no clear D. The V end lost 4 bases, the J end lost 7 bases, and 8 bases lay between the germline ends. Per the germline V gene, CDR1 is LGHDT and CDR2 is YNNKEL (reference sequence). This CDR3 region has 12 residues. As DNA, the CDR3 is TGTGCCAGCAGCCTTTTGAGGAATGAGCAGTTCTTC. Translated: CASSLLRNEQFF.